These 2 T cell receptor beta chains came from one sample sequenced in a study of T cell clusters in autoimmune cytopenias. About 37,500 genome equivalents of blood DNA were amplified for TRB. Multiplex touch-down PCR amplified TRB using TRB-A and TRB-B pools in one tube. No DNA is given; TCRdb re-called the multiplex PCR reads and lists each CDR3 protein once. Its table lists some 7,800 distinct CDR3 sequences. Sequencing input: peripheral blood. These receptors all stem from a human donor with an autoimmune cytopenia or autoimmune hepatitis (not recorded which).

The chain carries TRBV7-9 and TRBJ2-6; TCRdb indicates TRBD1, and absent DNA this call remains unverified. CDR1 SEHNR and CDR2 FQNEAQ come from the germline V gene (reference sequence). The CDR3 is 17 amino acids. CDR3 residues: CASSLLGQSYGANVLTF.

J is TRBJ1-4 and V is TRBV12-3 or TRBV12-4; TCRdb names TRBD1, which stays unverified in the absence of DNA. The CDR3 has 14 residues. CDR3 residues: CASSFRGGSEKLFF.